The source of this TCR beta chain is a study of identical twins. Points from the study as a whole: The study reached conclusions through statistical analysis that was cross-sectional, not following the same donors.

Template switching (which added a universal primer site) was used, and cDNA carried unique molecular identifiers. TCRdb ran MiXCR on the 5' RACE reads and lists one entry per CDR3 protein. The repertoire holds approximately 1.8 million distinct CDR3 sequences, about 32% seen once, with roughly 0.3% in the top ten. Germline loops: CDR1 LNHDA, CDR2 SQIVND (reference sequence). The CDR3 loop spans 13 amino acids. As regards this clonotype: Antigen unknown.

The TCR sequence derives from a newborn girl in good health. The material sequenced was cord blood. The V gene is TRBV19, the J gene TRBJ2-4; weak D call: TRBD1 (5 bases). The J call may be in error: the DNA end matches TRBJ2-7 better. CDR3 nucleotide sequence: TGTGCCAGTAGTAGGGCGGACACCTACGAGCAGTACTTC. Translating it yields CASSRADTYEQYF.